The source of this TCR beta chain is a study of blood T cell repertoires in COVID-19. Study details: Acute and convalescent COVID-19 samples came from the United States, Italy and Spain.

V was clipped by 1 base and J by 3 bases; unmatched bases: 2. The CDR3 consists of 15 residues. The germline gives CDR1 SEHNR, CDR2 FQNEAQ (reference sequence). Original handling: It was from reference gene primer amplification that nucleated cell counts were estimated. Some clones are missing from TCRdb's copy, which holds only in-frame ones; the method was immunoSEQ multiplex PCR. V, J and clone size are taken as reported in that table, and D and trimming were inferred from the DNA itself. The sample includes 150,000 to 200,000 clones, 88% seen only once; the top ten take approximately 6%. V and J are TRBV7-9 and TRBJ2-2, with 7 bases fitting TRBD1. The sequenced sample consisted of peripheral blood. The TCR comes from a man aged 35 to 55 with active or convalescent COVID-19. The CDR3 bases are TGTGCCAGCAGCTTAGGGCAGGGGGACACCGGGGAGCTGTTTTTT. Protein sequence: CASSLGQGDTGELFF.